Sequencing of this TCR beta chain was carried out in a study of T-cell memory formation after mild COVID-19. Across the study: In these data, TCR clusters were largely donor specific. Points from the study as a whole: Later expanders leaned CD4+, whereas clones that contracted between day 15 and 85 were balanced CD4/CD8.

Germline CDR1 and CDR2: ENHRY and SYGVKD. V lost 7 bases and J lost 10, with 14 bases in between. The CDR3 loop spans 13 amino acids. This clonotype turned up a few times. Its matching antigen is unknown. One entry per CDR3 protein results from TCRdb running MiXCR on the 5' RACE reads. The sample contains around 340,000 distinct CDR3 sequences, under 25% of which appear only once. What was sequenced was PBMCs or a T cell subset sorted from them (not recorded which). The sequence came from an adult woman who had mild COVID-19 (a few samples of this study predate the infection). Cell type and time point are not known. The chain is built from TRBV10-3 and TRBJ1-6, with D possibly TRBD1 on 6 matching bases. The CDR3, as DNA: TGTGCCATCAATGGGGACATTGGGTCACCCCTCCACTTT. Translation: CAINGDIGSPLHF.